Shown below are 30 T cell receptor beta chains from a single sample sequenced in a study of T cell changes during pregnancy in multiple sclerosis (dated by TCRdb to about 2019). The library was prepared using the immunoSEQ multiplex PCR assay. TCRdb took over this immuneACCESS table, retaining in-frame rearrangements with V and J assigned. Such tables are incomplete; in checked studies, under half of the missing clones stem from an unresolved V gene, and the remainder is unexplained. The sample data list some 100,000 clones, and approximately 94% of these were observed just once. The ten top clones hold over 0.7% of the sample. This specimen was peripheral blood, taken before pregnancy. Receptors originate from a female donor with multiple sclerosis, enrolled in a pregnancy study.

The chain combines TRBV6-5 with TRBJ1-1, with 7 bases fitting TRBD1. The CDR3 is 14 residues long. Trimming at V came to 4 bases and at J to 7 bases, leaving 9 bases not matched to a gene. Per germline, CDR1 MNHEY and CDR2 SVGAGI. CDR3 residues: CASSSTFRGFEAFF. In nucleotides, the CDR3 is TGTGCCAGCAGTTCTACTTTCAGGGGGTTTGAAGCTTTCTTT.

A few counts support this clone. The gene calls are TRBV12-2 and TRBJ2-7; the table's D call of TRBD2 was not tested on the DNA. TRBV12-2 is noted as a pseudogene. This CDR3 is built from 20 residues. CDR3 DNA sequence: TGTGCAAGTCGCTTAGCAGCTGAAGAAGACGGCAAGGTTTCCCGGGTCGAGCAGTACTTC. Translated, it gives CASRLAAEEDGKVSRVEQYF.

The chain joins TRBV2 to TRBJ1-5; D is perhaps TRBD1 (5 bases). CDR1 and CDR2 (germline): SNHLY, FYNNEI. V dropped 2 bases and J dropped 5 bases, with 13 bases sitting between them. This CDR3 region has 15 residues. For the CDR3, the DNA is TGTGCCAGCAGTGAACGGTGGGGCCGGGATCAGCCCCAGCATTTT. Translating it yields CASSERWGRDQPQHF.

The chain joins TRBV5-1 to TRBJ2-7; 7 nucleotides match TRBD1. This CDR3 region has 15 residues. With V trimmed by 6 bases and J by 2 bases, 11 bases remained unmatched. Germline values: CDR1 SGHRS, CDR2 YFSETQ. Written as DNA, the CDR3 is TGCGCCAGCACGTTGGCCTCTGGGACAGCCTACGAGCAGTACTTC. Residues: CASTLASGTAYEQYF.

DNA of the CDR3: TGCGCCAGCAGCCAAGAGGGACTAGCGGGAGATGAGCAGTACTTC. Amino acid sequence: CASSQEGLAGDEQYF. The chain carries TRBV4-1 and TRBJ2-7; 14 positions agree with TRBD2. From germline, CDR1 is MGHRA and CDR2 YSYEKL. This CDR3 spans 15 amino acids. The J segment lost 7 bases and the V segment lost 0 bases, leaving 2 bases of the junction unmatched.

This clone appeared a single time. This chain connects TRBV29-1 to TRBJ2-5; weak D call: TRBD1 (5 bases). CDR3 length: 16 amino acids. Trimming took 4 bases from V and 3 from J, leaving 21 bases between them. Germline V lookup: CDR1 SQVTM, CDR2 ANQGSEA. The DNA for the CDR3 is TGCAGCGTTGGGGGCCTCGGAAGCTCGTCCAAAGAGACCCAGTACTTC. The encoded protein is CSVGGLGSSSKETQYF.

This clone was observed a single time. V is TRBV5-6 and J is TRBJ2-5; TRBD1 is a possible D gene (6 bases). The germline V gene has CDR1 SGHDT and CDR2 YYEEEE. This CDR3 contains 14 residues. V was shortened by 3 bases and J by 0 bases, with 9 bases between the two germline ends. CDR3 nucleotides: TGTGCCAGCAGCTATACAGGGAACCAAGAGACCCAGTACTTC. This codes for CASSYTGNQETQYF.

V usage is TRBV6-5 and J usage is TRBJ1-4; TRBD1 matches at 8 bases. Germline V lookup: CDR1 MNHEY, CDR2 SVGAGI. The V segment lost 2 bases and the J segment 5 bases; nucleotides outside the gene matches: 4. The CDR3 has 15 amino acids. The CDR3 DNA sequence: TGTGCCAGCAGTTACGGACAGGGCAGAAATGAAAAACTGTTTTTT. This encodes CASSYGQGRNEKLFF.

This clone was found once. The chain couples TRBV7-9 to TRBJ1-5; D perhaps matches TRBD1 (6 bases). V was pared by 5 bases and J by 2 bases, with 13 bases between. The length of the CDR3 is 15 residues. The germline gives CDR1 SEHNR, CDR2 FQNEAQ (reference sequence). Written as DNA, the CDR3 is TGTGCCAGCAGCCCGTCAGGGGAAGGCAATCAGCCCCAGCATTTT. Protein: CASSPSGEGNQPQHF.

The chain uses TRBV2 and TRBJ2-4; the D gene is possibly TRBD2 (6 bases). Germline lookup yields CDR1 SNHLY and CDR2 FYNNEI. CDR3 length: 15 amino acids. The ends were cut back, 2 bases at V and 2 bases at J, with 10 bases in the middle. CDR3 sequence: CASSEFGGTKNIQYF. CDR3 nucleotides: TGTGCCAGCAGTGAATTCGGGGGAACCAAAAACATTCAGTACTTC.

The CDR3: CASSYAGTEEHF. CDR3 coding DNA: TGTGCCAGCAGTTATGCCGGGACAGAGGAGCATTTT. V gene TRBV6-6 combines with J gene TRBJ1-5, with 7 nucleotides matching TRBD1. The V and J ends lost 3 bases and 14 bases, in that order; junction bases with no gene match: 7. There are 12 residues in the CDR3. The V gene's germline CDR1 is MNHNY and CDR2 SVGAGI (reference sequence).

The chain joins TRBV7-8 to TRBJ2-1; 11 nucleotides align to TRBD2. The length of the CDR3 is 16 residues. CDR1 and CDR2 from the germline V gene are SGHVS and FQNEAQ. With V trimmed by 5 bases and J by 7 bases, 10 bases remained unmatched. The CDR3 is CASSPYIAGGPNEQFF. The DNA of the CDR3 is TGTGCCAGCAGCCCATACATAGCGGGAGGGCCTAATGAGCAGTTCTTC.

This chain links TRBV11-2 with TRBJ2-5; TRBD2 agrees at 11 bases. This CDR3 contains 15 residues. From germline, CDR1 is SGHAT and CDR2 FQNNGV. V lost 5 bases and J lost 4; bases outside the gene matches: 6. The CDR3 reads CASSTQGTSGETQYF. CDR3 DNA: TGTGCCAGCAGCACACAGGGGACTAGCGGAGAGACCCAGTACTTC.

V gene TRBV2 combines with J gene TRBJ2-3; 12 bases line up with TRBD2. The CDR3 extends over 15 amino acids. The germline V gene encodes CDR1 SNHLY and CDR2 FYNNEI. Trimming removed 6 bases from V and 4 bases from J; junction bases left unmatched: 5. The CDR3 sequence is CASRGTSGSSDTQYF. The CDR3 DNA reads as TGTGCCAGCAGGGGGACTAGCGGGTCCTCAGATACGCAGTATTTT.

This sequence joins TRBV9 and TRBJ2-7, with D uncertain. The CDR3 length is 13 residues. CDR1 and CDR2 from the germline V gene are SGDLS and YYNGEE. V lost 1 base, J lost 4 bases, and 9 bases lay in between. CDR3 sequence reads: CASSVLLFYEQYF. CDR3 coding DNA: TGTGCCAGCAGCGTACTTCTATTTTACGAGCAGTACTTC.

The chain recombines TRBV29-1 with TRBJ2-2; D ambiguous. V lost 5 bases and J 1 base, leaving 17 bases between the germline ends. Germline loops: CDR1 SQVTM, CDR2 ANQGSEA. This CDR3 has 16 amino acids. The CDR3 DNA is TGCAGCGTTTCCAATACACGCGGATTGAACACCGGGGAGCTGTTTTTT. This sequence encodes CSVSNTRGLNTGELFF.

The rearrangement joins TRBV6-6 to TRBJ2-1; 8 nucleotides match TRBD2. The V segment lost 0 bases and the J segment 9 bases; nucleotides outside the gene matches: 7. The CDR3 is 15 amino acids. Germline V gene sequence: CDR1 MNHNY, CDR2 SVGAGI (reference sequence). Here the CDR3 reads CASSYSRSGNPEQFF. As DNA, the CDR3 is TGTGCCAGCAGTTACTCCCGTAGCGGGAACCCTGAGCAGTTCTTC.

J is TRBJ2-1 and V is TRBV7-9; D perhaps matches TRBD2 (5 bases). The CDR3 is 13 residues long. Germline CDR1 SEHNR, CDR2 FQNEAQ (reference sequence). V lost 6 bases and J lost 6, with 12 bases in between. The CDR3: CASRSALGNEQFF. In DNA form, the CDR3 reads TGTGCCAGCAGGAGTGCACTAGGCAATGAGCAGTTCTTC.

This clone was counted a single time. The chain has TRBV9 and TRBJ2-1; 11 bases match TRBD2. CDR1 and CDR2 from the germline V gene are SGDLS and YYNGEE. The CDR3 is 15 residues long. J was trimmed by 8 bases and V by 4 bases; bases with no gene match: 8. In DNA, the CDR3 is TGTGCCAGCAGCATAACTAGCGGGAGTATCCATGAGCAGTTCTTC. This codes for CASSITSGSIHEQFF.

Turning to this clone: Other nucleotide sequences in the sample specify the same CDR3. This chain joins TRBV5-4 and TRBJ2-7; D not resolved. This CDR3 spans 13 amino acids. V lost 1 base and J 3 bases, leaving 8 bases between the germline ends. Looked up from germline, CDR1 is SGHNT and CDR2 is YYREEE (reference sequence). The CDR3 protein is CASSLSGLYEQYF. The CDR3 DNA is TGTGCCAGCAGCTTGAGTGGGCTCTACGAGCAGTACTTC.

This clone was observed a handful of times. This sequence joins TRBV29-1 and TRBJ2-5; 8 nucleotides align to TRBD1. Germline CDR1 SQVTM, CDR2 ANQGSEA. CDR3 length equals 13 residues. Trimming at V came to 8 bases and at J to 4 bases, leaving 9 bases not matched to a gene. The CDR3 bases are TGCAGCTTAAGGACAGGGTTATCAGAGACCCAGTACTTC. Protein product: CSLRTGLSETQYF.

In DNA form, the CDR3 reads TGTGCCAGCAGGAGGGGACAGGGGTCCTACGAGCAGTACTTC. Its protein is CASRRGQGSYEQYF. This chain uses TRBV27 with TRBJ2-7, with TRBD1 matching over 10 bases. The V gene end was trimmed by 6 bases and the J gene end by 1 base; junction bases not matched to a gene: 3. There are 14 residues in the CDR3. CDR1 and CDR2 from the germline V gene are MNHEY and SMNVEV (reference sequence).

J is TRBJ1-1 and V is TRBV2; 8 bases fit TRBD1. Trimming at V came to 3 bases and at J to 0 bases, leaving 3 bases not matched to a gene. The germline V gene encodes CDR1 SNHLY and CDR2 FYNNEI. CDR3 length equals 15 residues. The CDR3, as DNA: TGTGCCAGCAGTGAGGCGGGACAGGTGAACACTGAAGCTTTCTTT. Its translation is CASSEAGQVNTEAFF.

This chain joins TRBV6-4 and TRBJ2-2, with D perhaps matching TRBD2 (5 bases). The CDR3 consists of 13 residues. Between the trimmed V and J ends, which lost 6 bases and 4 bases, there was a span of 9 bases. Germline-derived CDR1 and CDR2 are MRHNA and SNTAGT. In DNA form, the CDR3 reads TGTGCCAGCAGCCGGGATTTCACCGGGGAGCTGTTTTTT. It translates to CASSRDFTGELFF.

V and J are TRBV25-1 and TRBJ2-5, with D perhaps TRBD2 (6 bases). With 1 base removed from V and 5 bases from J, the gap between germline ends came to 8 bases. Germline V gene sequence: CDR1 MGHDK, CDR2 SYGVNS. CDR3 length equals 13 residues. The CDR3 is CASSEFAGETQYF. The CDR3 nucleotides read TGTGCCAGCAGTGAATTTGCGGGGGAGACCCAGTACTTC.

CDR3 sequence reads: CASRHRGINYGYTF. For the CDR3, the DNA is TGTGCCAGCAGGCACAGGGGGATAAACTATGGCTACACCTTC. J is TRBJ1-2 and V is TRBV5-8, with 8 bases matching TRBD1. The CDR3 extends over 14 amino acids. The V segment lost 5 bases and the J segment 2 bases; nucleotides outside the gene matches: 5. The germline V gene has CDR1 SGHTS and CDR2 YDEGEE. The full variable domain, in which reference TRBV5-8 and TRBJ1-2 provide the parts outside the CDR3, is EAGVTQSPTHLIKTRGQQATLRCSPISGHTSVYWYQQALGLGLQFLLWYDEGEERNRGNFPPRFSGRQFPNYSSELNVNALELEDSALYLCASRHRGINYGYTFGSGTRLTVV.

This clone has only one observation. The J gene is TRBJ2-1, the V gene TRBV2, with 8 positions matching TRBD2. The CDR3 extends over 15 amino acids. V shed 4 bases, J shed 10 bases, and the junction held 12 bases outside the gene matches. Germline V gives CDR1 SNHLY, CDR2 FYNNEI. The CDR3: CASSGRTSRSREQFF. The CDR3 DNA reads as TGTGCCAGCAGTGGCCGGACTAGCCGGAGCAGGGAGCAGTTCTTC.

The table lists this clone with a few counts. The V call is TRBV30, the J call TRBJ1-1, with D perhaps TRBD1 (6 bases). V was pared by 5 bases and J by 4 bases, with 14 bases between. Germline assignment: CDR1 GTSNPN and CDR2 SVGIG (reference sequence). CDR3 size: 13 residues. CDR3 nucleotide sequence: TGTGCCTGGGGGGGCTTTGGGGGCACTGAAGCTTTCTTT. This codes for CAWGGFGGTEAFF.

This chain joins TRBV18 and TRBJ2-7; D remains unclear. The V gene lost 3 bases and the J gene lost 7 bases, with 13 bases spanning the gap. Germline-derived CDR1 and CDR2 are KGHSH and LQKENI. The length of the CDR3 is 13 residues. CDR3 nucleotide sequence: TGTGCCAGCTCACCCATCGACGGGTGGGAGCAGTACTTC. Residues: CASSPIDGWEQYF.

This rearrangement joins TRBV2 to TRBJ1-5, with 9 bases that match TRBD1. The J segment lost 7 bases and the V segment lost 6 bases, leaving 10 bases of the junction unmatched. Germline CDR1 and CDR2: SNHLY and FYNNEI. CDR3 size: 15 residues. CDR3 DNA: TGTGCCAGCAGGGAAACGGGACAGGGTCAGCAGCCCCAGCATTTT. It specifies CASRETGQGQQPQHF.